Listed here is a single T cell receptor beta chain. Its antigen remains unidentified. No base quality values were provided; no much bigger clone lies one nucleotide off. From the cysteine up to the phenylalanine, the CDR3 has a length of 18 residues. The kept DNA is CDR3 alone, 54 bases in frame from the first base. Trimming takes 1 base from V and 1 base from J, and the germline ends sit 20 bases apart. CDR1 is given as SGHRS and CDR2 as YFSETQ, both from the germline V gene. This entry is derived from a study of T-cell memory formation after mild COVID-19 (dated by TCRdb to the early 2020s). Broadly, across the study: TCR sequence clusters from the two donors were largely donor specific. In a couple of donors, T-cell clones that expanded and contracted after mild COVID-19 were followed by sequencing TCRalpha and TCRbeta repertoires longitudinally. The cohort was made up of two young adult volunteers, one female and one male, who were previously healthy.

What the research found in general, with its limitations: Contracting CD4+ clones were located mainly in the CM and EM memory subsets, whereas CD8+ clones were found to be enriched in EMRA. Some responding clones were detected in pre-infection memory, which suggested that pre-existing cross-reactive memory T cells had joined the SARS-CoV-2 response. SARS-CoV-2 specificity was not confirmed for the second-wave clones peaking on day 37. Only two mild cases were covered in the study, and larger cohorts including severe cases with pre-infection samples were considered necessary. Clones that contracted from day 15 to 85 showed balanced CD4/CD8 phenotypes, whereas a second wave of clones that expanded from day 15 to 37 leaned towards CD4+.

PBMCs were isolated by Ficoll-Paque density gradient centrifugation. Sequencing was performed on an Illumina NovaSeq 6000. TCRalpha and TCRbeta cDNA libraries were constructed by 5'RACE with constant-segment primers, with sample barcodes and unique molecular identifiers being introduced. RNA was extracted from every sample with Trizol reagent. Library amplification was performed in two PCR steps, and a second sample barcode and Illumina TruSeq adapters were introduced in the second step. The libraries were sequenced on an Illumina NovaSeq using 2 x 150 bp paired-end reads. The paper's data handling went like this. Reads were demultiplexed and collapsed into UMI-guided consensus sequences with migec v1.2.7. Using mixcr v2.1.11, UMI consensuses were aligned to TRA and TRB V and J templates and then assembled into clonotypes. Expanded or contracted clonotypes were those called significant by both edgeR and NoisET, with noise models trained on biological replicates. For edgeR calls, the cutoffs were a false discovery rate-adjusted p below 0.01 and a log2 fold-change threshold of 1. As an exploratory analysis of dynamics, max-normalized trajectories of the 1000 most abundant clonotypes were examined with PCA combined with hierarchical clustering. Each responding clone was given a CD4 or CD8 phenotype based on the CD4+ and CD8+ repertoires, which had been sequenced separately. TCRdb's own reprocessing of the public reads used fastp at Q25 and MiXCR and kept productive beta chains. One record per CDR3 amino acid sequence lists the most common genes and DNA. The authors' filters were not applied to this entry. The sample profile shows a few hundred thousand distinct CDR3 sequences; 15% to 20% of them were found once. The ten top clones hold under 25% of the sample.

The sequencing sample was made of PBMCs or a T cell subset sorted from them (not recorded which). The rearranged chain carries TRBV5-1 and TRBJ1-2, with TRBD1 tentatively as D gene (6 bases match). The sequence derives from a man between 18 and 29 years old who had mild COVID-19 (a few samples of this study predate the infection). The sample titles of this study are shuffled in the database, so cell type and time point are left out; the donor was told from shared clones. The nucleotide sequence is given as TGCGCCAGCAGCTTGAGGCCACAGGGAGTCGCCGATAACTATGGCTACACCTTC. Translated, this gives CASSLRPQGVADNYGYTF.